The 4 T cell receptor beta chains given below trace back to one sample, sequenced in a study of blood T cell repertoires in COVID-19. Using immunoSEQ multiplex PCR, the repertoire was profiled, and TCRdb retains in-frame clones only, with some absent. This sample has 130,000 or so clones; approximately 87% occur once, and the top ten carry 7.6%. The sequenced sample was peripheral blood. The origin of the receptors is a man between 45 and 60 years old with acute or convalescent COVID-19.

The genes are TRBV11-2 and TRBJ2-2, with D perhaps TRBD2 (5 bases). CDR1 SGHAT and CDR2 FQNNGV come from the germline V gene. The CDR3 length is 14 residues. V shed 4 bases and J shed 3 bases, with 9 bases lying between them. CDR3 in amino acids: CASSSDYYTGELFF. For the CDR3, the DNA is TGTGCCAGCAGCTCCGACTATTACACCGGGGAGCTGTTTTTT.

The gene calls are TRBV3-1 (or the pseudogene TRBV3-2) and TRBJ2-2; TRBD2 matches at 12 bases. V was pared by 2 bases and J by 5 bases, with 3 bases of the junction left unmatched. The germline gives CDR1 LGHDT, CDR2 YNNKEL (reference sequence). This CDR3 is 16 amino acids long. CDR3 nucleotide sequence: TGTGCCAGCAGCCAACGGCTAGCGGGAGGGACCGGGGAGCTGTTTTTT. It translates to CASSQRLAGGTGELFF.

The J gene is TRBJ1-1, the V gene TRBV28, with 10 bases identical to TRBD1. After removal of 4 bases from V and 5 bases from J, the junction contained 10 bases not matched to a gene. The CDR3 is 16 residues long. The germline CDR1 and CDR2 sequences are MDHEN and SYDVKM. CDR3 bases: TGTGCCAGCAGTTCGTACGGGACAGGGGTTGGTACTGAAGCTTTCTTT. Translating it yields CASSSYGTGVGTEAFF. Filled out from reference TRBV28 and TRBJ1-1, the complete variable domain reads DVKVTQSSRYLVKRTGEKVFLECVQDMDHENMFWYRQDPGLGLRLIYFSYDVKMKEKGDIPEGYSVSREKKERFSLILESASTNQTSMYLCASSSYGTGVGTEAFFGQGTRLTVV.

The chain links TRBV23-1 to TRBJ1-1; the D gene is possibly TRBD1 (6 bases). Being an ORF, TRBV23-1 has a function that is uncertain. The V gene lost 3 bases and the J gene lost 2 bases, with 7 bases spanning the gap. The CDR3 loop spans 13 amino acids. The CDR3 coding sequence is TGCGCCAGCAGTCAGACAGGAAACACTGAAGCTTTCTTT. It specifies CASSQTGNTEAFF.